This T cell receptor beta chain was observed in a study of T cell responses to AZD1222 COVID-19 vaccine. Points from the study as a whole: White British donors predominated, females outnumbered males, and clonal diversity was possibly underestimated. The span of vaccine-associated CD4 TCRs extended across spike, with dominance at 160-218 and 743-854. At baseline, seropositivity was found in only a handful of AZD1222 recipients.

Method: immunoSEQ multiplex PCR; TCRdb's copy keeps in-frame clones and lacks some. This repertoire shows 70,000 or so clones, around 86% found once; its top ten account for around 24%. Trimming removed 4 bases from V and 0 bases from J, with 7 bases in between. This CDR3 has 14 amino acids. Germline lookup yields CDR1 KGHDR and CDR2 SFDVKD. As to this clone: Its target is unknown.

Here the sequenced sample was peripheral blood, taken on day 0 of AZD1222 vaccination. This sequence joins TRBV24-1 and TRBJ2-3, with D unclear. The clonotype was recovered from an adult in good health. For the CDR3, the DNA is TGTGCCACCAGTGAAGAACCGAGCACAGATACGCAGTATTTT. Translation: CATSEEPSTDTQYF.